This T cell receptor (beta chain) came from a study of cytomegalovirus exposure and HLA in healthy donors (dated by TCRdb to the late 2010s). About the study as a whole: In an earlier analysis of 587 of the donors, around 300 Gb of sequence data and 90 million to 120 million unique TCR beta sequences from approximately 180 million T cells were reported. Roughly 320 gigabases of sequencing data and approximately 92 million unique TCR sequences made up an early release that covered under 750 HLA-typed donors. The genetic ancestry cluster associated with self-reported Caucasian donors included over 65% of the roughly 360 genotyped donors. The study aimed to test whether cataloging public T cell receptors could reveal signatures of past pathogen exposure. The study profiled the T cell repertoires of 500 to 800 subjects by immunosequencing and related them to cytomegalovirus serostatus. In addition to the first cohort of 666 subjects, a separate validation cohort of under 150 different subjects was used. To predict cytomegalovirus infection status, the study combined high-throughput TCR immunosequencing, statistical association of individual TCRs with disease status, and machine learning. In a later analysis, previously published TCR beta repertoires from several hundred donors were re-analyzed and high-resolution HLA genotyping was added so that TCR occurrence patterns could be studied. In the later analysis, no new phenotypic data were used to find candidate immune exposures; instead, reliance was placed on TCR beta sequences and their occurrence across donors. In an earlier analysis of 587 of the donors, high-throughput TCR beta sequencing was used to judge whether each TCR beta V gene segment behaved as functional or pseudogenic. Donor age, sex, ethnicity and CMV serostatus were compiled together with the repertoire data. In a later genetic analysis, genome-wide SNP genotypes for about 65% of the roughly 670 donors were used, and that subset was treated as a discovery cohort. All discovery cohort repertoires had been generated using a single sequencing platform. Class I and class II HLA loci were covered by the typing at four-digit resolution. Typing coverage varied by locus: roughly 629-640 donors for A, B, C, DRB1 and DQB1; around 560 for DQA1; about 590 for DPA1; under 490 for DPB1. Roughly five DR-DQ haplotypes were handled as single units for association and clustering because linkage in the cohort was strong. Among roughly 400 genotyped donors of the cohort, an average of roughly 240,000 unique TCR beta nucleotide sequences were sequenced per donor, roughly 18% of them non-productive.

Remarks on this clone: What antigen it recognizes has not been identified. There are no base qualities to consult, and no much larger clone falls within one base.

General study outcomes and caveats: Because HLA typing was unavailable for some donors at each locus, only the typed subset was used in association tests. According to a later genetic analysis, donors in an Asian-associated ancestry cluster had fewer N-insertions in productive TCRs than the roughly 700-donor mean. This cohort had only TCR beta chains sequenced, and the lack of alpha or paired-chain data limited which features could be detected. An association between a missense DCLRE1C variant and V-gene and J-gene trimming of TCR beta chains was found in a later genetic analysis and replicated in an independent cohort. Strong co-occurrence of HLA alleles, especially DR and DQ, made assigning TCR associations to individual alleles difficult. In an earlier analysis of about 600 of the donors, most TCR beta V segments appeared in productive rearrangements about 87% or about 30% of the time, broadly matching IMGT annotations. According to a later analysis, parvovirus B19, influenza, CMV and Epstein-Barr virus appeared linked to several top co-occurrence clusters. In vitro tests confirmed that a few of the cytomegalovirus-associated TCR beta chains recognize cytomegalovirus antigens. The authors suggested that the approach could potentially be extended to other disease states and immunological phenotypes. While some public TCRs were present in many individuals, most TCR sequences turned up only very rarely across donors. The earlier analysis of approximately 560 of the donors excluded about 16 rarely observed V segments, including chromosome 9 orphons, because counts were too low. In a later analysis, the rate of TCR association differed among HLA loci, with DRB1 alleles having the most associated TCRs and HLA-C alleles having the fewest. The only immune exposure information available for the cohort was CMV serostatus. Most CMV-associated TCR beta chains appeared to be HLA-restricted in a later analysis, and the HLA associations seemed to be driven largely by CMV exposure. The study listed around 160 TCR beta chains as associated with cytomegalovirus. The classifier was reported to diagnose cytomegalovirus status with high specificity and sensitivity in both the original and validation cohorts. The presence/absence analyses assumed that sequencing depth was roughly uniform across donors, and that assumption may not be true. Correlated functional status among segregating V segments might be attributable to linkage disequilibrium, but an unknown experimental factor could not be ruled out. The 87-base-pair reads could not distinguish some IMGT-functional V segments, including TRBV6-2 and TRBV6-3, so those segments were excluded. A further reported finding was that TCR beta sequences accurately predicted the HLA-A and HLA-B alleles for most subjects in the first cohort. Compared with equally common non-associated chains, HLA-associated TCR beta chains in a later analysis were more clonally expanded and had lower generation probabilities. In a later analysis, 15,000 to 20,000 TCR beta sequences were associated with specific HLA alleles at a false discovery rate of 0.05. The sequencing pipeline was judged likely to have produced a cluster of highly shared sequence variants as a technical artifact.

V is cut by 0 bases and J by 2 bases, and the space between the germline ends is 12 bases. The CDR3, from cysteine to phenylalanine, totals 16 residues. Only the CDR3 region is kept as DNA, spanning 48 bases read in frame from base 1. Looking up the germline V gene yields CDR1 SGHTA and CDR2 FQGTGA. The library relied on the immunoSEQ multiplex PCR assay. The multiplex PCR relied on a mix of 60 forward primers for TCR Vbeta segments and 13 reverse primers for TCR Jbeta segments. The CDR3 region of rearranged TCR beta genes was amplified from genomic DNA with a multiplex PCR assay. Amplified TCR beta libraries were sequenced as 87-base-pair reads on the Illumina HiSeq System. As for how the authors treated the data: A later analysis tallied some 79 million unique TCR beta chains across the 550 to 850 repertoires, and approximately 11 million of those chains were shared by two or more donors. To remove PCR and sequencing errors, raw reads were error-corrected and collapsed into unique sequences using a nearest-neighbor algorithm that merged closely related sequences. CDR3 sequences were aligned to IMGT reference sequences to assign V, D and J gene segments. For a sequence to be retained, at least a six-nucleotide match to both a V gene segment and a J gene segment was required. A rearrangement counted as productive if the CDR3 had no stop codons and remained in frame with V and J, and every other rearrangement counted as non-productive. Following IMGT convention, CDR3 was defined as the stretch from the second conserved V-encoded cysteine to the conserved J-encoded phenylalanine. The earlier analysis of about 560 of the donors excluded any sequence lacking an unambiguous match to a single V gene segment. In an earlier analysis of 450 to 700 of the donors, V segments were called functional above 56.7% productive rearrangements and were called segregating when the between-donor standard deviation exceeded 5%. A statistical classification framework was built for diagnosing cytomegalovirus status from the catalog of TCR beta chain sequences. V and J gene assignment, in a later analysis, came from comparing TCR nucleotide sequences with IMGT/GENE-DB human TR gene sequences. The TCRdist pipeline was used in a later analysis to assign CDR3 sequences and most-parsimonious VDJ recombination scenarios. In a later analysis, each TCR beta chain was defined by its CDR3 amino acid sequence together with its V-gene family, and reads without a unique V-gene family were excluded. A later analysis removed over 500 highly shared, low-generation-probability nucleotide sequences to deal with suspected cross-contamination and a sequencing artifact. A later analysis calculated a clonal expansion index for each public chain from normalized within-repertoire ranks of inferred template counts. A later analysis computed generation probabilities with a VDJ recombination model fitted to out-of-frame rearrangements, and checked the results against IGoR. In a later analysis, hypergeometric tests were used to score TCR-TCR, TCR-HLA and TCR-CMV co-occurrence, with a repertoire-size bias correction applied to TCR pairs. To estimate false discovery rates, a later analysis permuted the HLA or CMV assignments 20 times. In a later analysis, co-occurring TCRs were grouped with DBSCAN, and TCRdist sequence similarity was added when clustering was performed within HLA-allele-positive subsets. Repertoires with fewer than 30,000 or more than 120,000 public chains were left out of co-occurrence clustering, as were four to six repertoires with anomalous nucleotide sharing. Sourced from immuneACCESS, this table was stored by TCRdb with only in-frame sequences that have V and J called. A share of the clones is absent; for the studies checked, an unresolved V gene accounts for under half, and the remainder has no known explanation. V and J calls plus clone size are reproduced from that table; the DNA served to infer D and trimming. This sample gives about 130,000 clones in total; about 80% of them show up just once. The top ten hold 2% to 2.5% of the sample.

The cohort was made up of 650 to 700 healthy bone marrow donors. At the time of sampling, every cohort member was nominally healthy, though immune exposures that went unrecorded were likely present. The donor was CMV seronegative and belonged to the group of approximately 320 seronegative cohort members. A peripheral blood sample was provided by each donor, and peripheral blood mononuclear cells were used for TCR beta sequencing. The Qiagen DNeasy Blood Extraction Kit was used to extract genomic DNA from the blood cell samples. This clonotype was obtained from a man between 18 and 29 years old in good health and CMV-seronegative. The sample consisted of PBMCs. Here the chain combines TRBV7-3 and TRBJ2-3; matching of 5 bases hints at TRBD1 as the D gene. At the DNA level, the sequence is TGTGCCAGCAGCTTAACGGGGCGGCAGAACACAGATACGCAGTATTTT. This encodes CASSLTGRQNTDTQYF.